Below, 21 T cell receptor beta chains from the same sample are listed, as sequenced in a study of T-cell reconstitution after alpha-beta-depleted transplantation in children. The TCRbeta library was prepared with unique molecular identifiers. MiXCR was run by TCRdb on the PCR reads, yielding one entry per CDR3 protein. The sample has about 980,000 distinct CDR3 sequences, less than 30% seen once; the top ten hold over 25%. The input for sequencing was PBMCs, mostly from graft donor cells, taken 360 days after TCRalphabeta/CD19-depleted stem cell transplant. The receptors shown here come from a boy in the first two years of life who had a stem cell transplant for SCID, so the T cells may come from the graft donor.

CDR3 sequence (DNA): TGTGCCAGCAGTCATACGGGCCAGGGAAGGTCCTACGAGCAGTACTTC. The encoded protein is CASSHTGQGRSYEQYF. This chain joins TRBV5-6 and TRBJ2-7, with D tentatively TRBD1 (5 bases). CDR1 is SGHDT, CDR2 YYEEEE, per germline. Trimming shortened V by 5 bases and J by 1 base, and 19 bases separated the two germline ends. The CDR3 runs 16 residues.

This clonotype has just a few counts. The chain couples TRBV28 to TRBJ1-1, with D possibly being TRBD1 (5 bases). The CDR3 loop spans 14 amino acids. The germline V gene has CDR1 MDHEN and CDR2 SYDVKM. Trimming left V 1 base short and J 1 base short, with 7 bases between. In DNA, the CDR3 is TGTGCCAGCAGTTTATTACAGGAGAACACTGAAGCTTTCTTT. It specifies CASSLLQENTEAFF.

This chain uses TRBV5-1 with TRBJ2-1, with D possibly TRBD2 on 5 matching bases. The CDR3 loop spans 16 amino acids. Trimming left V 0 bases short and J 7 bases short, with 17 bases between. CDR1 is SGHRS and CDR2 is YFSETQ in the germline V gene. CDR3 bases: TGCGCCAGCAGCTTGGCTCGGGGAATAGGGCGGAATGAGCAGTTCTTC. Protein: CASSLARGIGRNEQFF.

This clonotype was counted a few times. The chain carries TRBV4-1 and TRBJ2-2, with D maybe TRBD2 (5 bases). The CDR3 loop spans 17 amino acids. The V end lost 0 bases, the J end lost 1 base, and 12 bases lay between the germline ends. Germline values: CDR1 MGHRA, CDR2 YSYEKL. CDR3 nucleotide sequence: TGCGCCAGCAGCCAAGAATGGGCGGCGGGGAACACCGGGGAGCTGTTTTTT. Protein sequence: CASSQEWAAGNTGELFF.

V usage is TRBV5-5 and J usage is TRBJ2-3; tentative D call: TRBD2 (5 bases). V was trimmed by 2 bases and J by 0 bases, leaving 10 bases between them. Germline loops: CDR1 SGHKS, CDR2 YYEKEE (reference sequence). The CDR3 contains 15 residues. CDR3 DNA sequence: TGTGCCAGCAGCTTTGACGGGGTGAGCACAGATACGCAGTATTTT. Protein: CASSFDGVSTDTQYF.

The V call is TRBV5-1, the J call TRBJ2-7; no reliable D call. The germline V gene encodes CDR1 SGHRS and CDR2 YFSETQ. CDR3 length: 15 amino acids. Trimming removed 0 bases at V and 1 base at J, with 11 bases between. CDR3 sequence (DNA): TGCGCCAGCAGCTTGGAAAGTGTCAGGTCCTACGAGCAGTACTTC. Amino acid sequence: CASSLESVRSYEQYF.

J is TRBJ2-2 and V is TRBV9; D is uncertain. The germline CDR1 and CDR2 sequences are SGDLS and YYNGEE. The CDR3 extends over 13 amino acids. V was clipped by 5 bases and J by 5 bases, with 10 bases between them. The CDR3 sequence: CASSETGTGELFF. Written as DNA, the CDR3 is TGTGCCAGCAGTGAGACTGGGACCGGGGAGCTGTTTTTT.

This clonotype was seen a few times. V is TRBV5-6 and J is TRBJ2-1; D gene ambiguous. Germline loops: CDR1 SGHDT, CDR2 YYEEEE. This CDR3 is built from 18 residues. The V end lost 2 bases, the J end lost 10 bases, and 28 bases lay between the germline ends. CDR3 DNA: TGTGCCAGCAGCTTTTATCCCCACAGTGTAGCCGAACAATGGGAGCAGTTCTTC. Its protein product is CASSFYPHSVAEQWEQFF.

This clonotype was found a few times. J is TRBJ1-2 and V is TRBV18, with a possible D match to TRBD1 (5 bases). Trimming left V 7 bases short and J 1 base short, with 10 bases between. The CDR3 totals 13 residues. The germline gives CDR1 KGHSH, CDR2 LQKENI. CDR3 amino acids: CASFPDINYGYTF. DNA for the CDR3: TGTGCCAGCTTCCCGGACATTAACTATGGCTACACCTTC.

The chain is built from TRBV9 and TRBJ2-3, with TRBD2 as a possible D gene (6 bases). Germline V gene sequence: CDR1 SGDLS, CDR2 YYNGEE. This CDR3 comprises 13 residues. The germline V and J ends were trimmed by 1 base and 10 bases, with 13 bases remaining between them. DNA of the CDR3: TGTGCCAGCAGCGTACTAAGGGACTCCCCGCAGTATTTT. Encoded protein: CASSVLRDSPQYF.

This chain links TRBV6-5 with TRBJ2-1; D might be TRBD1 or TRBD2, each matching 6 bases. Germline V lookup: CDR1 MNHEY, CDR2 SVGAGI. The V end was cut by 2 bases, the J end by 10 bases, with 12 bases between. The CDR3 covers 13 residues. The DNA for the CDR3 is TGTGCCAGCAGTTACAATATCGGGGGCGAGCAGTTCTTC. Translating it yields CASSYNIGGEQFF.

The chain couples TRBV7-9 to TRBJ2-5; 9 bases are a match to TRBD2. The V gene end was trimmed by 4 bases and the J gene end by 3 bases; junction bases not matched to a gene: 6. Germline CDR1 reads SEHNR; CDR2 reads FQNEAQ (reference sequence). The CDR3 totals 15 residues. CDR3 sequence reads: CASSSVASGEETQYF. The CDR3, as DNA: TGTGCCAGCAGCTCGGTTGCTAGCGGGGAAGAGACCCAGTACTTC.

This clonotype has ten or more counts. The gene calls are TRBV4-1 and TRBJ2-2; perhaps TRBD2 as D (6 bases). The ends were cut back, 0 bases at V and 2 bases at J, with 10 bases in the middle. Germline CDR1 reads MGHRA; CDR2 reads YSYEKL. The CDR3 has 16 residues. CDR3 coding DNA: TGCGCCAGCAGCCAAGAGGGGACTTTAAACACCGGGGAGCTGTTTTTT. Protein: CASSQEGTLNTGELFF.

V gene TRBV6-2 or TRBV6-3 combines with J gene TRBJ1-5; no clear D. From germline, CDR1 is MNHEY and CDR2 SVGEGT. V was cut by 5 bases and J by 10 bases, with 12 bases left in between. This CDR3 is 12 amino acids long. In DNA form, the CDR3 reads TGTGCCAGCAGTCCGACGGGGTACCCCCAGCATTTT. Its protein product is CASSPTGYPQHF.

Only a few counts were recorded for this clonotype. CDR3 bases: TGTGCCAGCAGTTTAAGTTGGGGGGAAGCTTTCTTT. Translation gives CASSLSWGEAFF. V gene TRBV12-3 or TRBV12-4 combines with J gene TRBJ1-1; weak D call: TRBD1 (5 bases). The V end lost 2 bases, the J end lost 8 bases, and 9 bases lay between the germline ends. The CDR3 is 12 amino acids.

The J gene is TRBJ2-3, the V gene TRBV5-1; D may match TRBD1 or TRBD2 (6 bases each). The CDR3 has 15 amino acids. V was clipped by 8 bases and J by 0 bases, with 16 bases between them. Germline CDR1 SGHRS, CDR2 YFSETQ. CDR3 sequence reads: CASFRGPLSTDTQYF. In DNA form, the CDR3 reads TGCGCCAGTTTCCGGGGGCCGCTTAGCACAGATACGCAGTATTTT.

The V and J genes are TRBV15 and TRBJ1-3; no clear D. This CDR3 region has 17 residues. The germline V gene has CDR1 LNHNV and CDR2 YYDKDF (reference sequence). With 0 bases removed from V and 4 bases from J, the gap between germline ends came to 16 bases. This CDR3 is CATSRDAKAGIGNTIYF. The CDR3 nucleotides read TGTGCCACCAGCAGAGATGCAAAGGCGGGGATCGGAAACACCATATATTTT.

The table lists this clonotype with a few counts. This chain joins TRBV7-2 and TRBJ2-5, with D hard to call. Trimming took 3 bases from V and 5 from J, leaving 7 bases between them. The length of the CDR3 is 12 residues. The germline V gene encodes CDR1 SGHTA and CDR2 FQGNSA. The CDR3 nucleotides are TGTGCCAGCAGCTTGACCCACGAGACCCAGTACTTC. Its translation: CASSLTHETQYF.

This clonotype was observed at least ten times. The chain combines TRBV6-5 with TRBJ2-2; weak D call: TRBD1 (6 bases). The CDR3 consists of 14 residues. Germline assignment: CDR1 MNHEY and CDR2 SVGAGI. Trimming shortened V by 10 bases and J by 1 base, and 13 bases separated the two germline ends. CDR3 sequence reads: CAITGTLNTGELFF. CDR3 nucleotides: TGTGCCATAACAGGGACATTGAACACCGGGGAGCTGTTTTTT.

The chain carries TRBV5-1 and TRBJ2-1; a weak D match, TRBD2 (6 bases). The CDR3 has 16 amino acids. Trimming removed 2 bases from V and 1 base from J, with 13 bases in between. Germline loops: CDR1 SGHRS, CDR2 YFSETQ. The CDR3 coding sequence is TGCGCCAGCAGCTTAACACTTGGGGGGTCCTACAATGAGCAGTTCTTC. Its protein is CASSLTLGGSYNEQFF.

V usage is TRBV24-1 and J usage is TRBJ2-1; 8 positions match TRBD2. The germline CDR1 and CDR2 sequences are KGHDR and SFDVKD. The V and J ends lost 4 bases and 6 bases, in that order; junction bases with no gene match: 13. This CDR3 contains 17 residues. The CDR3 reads CATSESPRGGVGNEQFF. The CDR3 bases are TGTGCCACCAGTGAGTCTCCCCGGGGGGGGGTGGGCAATGAGCAGTTCTTC.